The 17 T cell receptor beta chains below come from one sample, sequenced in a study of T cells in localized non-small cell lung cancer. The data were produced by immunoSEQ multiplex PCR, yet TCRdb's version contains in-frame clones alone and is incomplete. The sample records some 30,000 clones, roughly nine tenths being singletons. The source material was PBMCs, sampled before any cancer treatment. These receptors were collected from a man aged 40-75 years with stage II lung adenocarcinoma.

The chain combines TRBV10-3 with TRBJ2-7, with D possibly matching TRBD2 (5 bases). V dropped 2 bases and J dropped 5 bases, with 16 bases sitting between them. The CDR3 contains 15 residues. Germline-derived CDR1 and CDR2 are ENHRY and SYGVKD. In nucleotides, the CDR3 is TGTGCCATCAGTGAGGGTAGCGCGGCGCCCCACGAGCAGTACTTC. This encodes CAISEGSAAPHEQYF.

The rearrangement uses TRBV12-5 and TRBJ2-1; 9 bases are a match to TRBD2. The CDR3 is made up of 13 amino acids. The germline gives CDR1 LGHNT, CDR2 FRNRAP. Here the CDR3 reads CVTASGTYNEQFF. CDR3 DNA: TGTGTTACCGCTAGCGGGACCTACAATGAGCAGTTCTTC.

CDR3: CASSQSMDQPQHF. CDR3 nucleotide sequence: TGTGCCAGCAGCCAATCGATGGATCAGCCCCAGCATTTT. V gene TRBV16 combines with J gene TRBJ1-5; no definite D call. CDR3 length: 13 residues. Germline assignment: CDR1 KGHSY and CDR2 FQNENV. Trimming took 0 bases from V and 5 from J, leaving 5 bases between them.

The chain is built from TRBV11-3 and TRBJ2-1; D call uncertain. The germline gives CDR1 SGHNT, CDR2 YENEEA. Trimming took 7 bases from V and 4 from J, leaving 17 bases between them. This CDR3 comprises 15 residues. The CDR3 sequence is CASTSSANGYNEQFF. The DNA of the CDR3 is TGTGCCAGCACCTCGTCGGCCAACGGGTACAATGAGCAGTTCTTC.

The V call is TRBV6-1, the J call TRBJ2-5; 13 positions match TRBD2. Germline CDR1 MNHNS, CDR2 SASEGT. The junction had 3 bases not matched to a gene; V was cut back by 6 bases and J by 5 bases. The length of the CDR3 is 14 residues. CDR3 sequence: CASSGLAGVETQYF. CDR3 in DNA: TGTGCCAGCAGCGGACTAGCGGGAGTGGAGACCCAGTACTTC.

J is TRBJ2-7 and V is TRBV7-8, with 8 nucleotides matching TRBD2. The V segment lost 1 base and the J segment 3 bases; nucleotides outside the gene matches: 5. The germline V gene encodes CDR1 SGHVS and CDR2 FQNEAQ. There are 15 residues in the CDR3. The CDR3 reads CASSLGSGNIYEQYF. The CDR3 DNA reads TGTGCCAGCAGCTTAGGTAGCGGGAATATCTACGAGCAGTACTTC. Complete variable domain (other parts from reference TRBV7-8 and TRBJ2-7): GAGVSQSPRYKVAKRGQDVALRCDPISGHVSLFWYQQALGQGPEFLTYFQNEAQLDKSGLPSDRFFAERPEGSVSTLKIQRTQQEDSAVYLCASSLGSGNIYEQYFGPGTRLTVT.

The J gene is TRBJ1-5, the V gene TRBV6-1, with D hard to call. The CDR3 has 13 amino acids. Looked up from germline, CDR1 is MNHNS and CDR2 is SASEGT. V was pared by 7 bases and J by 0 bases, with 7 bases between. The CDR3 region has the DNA TGTGCCAGCACCGCGTATAGCAATCAGCCCCAGCATTTT. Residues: CASTAYSNQPQHF.

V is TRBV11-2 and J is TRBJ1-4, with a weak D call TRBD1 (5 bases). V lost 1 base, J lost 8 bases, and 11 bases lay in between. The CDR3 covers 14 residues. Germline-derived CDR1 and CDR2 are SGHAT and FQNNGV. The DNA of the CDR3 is TGTGCCAGCAGCTTAGGGGGGGTCGGGGAAAAACTGTTTTTT. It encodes CASSLGGVGEKLFF.

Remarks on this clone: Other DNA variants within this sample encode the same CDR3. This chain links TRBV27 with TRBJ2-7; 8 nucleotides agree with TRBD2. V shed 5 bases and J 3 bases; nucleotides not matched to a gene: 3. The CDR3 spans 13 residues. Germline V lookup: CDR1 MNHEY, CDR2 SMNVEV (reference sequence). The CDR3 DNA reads TGTGCCAGCAGTCTAAGCGGGGGCTACGAGCAGTACTTC. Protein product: CASSLSGGYEQYF.

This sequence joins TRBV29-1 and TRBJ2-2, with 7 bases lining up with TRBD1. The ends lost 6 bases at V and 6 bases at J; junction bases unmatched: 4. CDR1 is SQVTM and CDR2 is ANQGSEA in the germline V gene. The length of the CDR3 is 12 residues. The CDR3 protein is CSVETGAGELFF. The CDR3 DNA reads TGCAGCGTAGAAACAGGGGCCGGGGAGCTGTTTTTT.

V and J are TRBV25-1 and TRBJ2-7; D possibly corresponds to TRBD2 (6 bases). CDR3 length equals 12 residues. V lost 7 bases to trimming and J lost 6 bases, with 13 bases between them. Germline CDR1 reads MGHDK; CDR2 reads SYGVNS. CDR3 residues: CASTPHGGEQYF. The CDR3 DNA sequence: TGTGCCAGCACCCCGCACGGGGGCGAGCAGTACTTC.

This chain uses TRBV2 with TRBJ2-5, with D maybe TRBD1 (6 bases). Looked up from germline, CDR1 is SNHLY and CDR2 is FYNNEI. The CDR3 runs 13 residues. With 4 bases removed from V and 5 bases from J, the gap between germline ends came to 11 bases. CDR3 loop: CASSADRLETQYF. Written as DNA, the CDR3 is TGTGCCAGCAGTGCTGACAGGTTGGAGACCCAGTACTTC. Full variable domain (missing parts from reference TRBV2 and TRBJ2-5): EPEVTQTPSHQVTQMGQEVILRCVPISNHLYFYWYRQILGQKVEFLVSFYNNEISEKSEIFDDQFSVERPDGSNFTLKIRSTKLEDSAMYFCASSADRLETQYFGPGTRLLVL.

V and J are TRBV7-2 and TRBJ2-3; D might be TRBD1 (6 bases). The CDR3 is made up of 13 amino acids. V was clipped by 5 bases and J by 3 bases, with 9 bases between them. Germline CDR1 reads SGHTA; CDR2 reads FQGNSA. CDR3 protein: CASSPGQTDTQYF. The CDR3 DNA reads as TGTGCCAGCAGCCCCGGACAGACAGATACGCAGTATTTT.

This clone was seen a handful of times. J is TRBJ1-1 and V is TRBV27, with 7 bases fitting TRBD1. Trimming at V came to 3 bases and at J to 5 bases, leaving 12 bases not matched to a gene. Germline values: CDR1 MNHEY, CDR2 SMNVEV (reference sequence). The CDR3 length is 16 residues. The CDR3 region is CASSLGARRRGTEAFF. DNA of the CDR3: TGTGCCAGCAGTTTGGGGGCGAGACGCAGGGGGACTGAAGCTTTCTTT.

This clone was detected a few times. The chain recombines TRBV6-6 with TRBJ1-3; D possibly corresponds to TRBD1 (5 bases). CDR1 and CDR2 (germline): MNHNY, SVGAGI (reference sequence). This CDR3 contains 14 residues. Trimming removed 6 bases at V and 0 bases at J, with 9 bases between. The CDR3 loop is CASSQGNSGNTIYF. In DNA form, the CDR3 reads TGTGCCAGCAGCCAGGGTAACTCTGGAAACACCATATATTTT.

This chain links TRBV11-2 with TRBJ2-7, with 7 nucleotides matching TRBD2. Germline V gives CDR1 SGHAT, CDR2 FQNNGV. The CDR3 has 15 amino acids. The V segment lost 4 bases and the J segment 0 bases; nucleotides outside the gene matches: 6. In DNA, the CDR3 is TGTGCCAGCAGCTATCAGGCTAGCGGCTCCTACGAGCAGTACTTC. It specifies CASSYQASGSYEQYF.

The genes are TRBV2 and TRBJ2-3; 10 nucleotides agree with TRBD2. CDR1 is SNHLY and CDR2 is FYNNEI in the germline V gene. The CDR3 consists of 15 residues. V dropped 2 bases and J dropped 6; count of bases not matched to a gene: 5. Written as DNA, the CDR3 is TGTGCCAGCAGTGAACGCCTAGCGGGAGTGGATACGCAGTATTTT. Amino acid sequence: CASSERLAGVDTQYF.